These T cell receptor beta chains were read from a single sample in a study of blood T cell repertoires in COVID-19. Produced via immunoSEQ multiplex PCR; TCRdb's table is partial and in-frame only. The sample holds about 250,000 clones, 85% to 90% seen once. What was sequenced was PBMCs or T cells enriched from blood (not recorded which). The receptors were gathered from a man between 35 and 55 years old who had recovered from COVID-19. Both conserved end residues are part of each CDR3. A D gene is named only where the DNA matches it firmly. The size field is filled for only some rows; it gives once, few, many or a size class.

D	size	V	J	DNA	CDR3
.	.	TRBV27	TRBJ1-1	TGTGCCAGCAGTTTATTCCCGGGGACTGAAGCTTTCTTT	CASSLFPGTEAFF
.	once	TRBV30	TRBJ1-1	TGTGCCTGGGGGGCGCGGGACACTGAAGCTTTCTTT	CAWGARDTEAFF
TRBD1	.	TRBV28	TRBJ2-3	TGTGCCAGCAGATACCCGGGACAGGGGGCCCATACGCAGTATTTT	CASRYPGQGAHTQYF
.	.	TRBV10-3	TRBJ1-3	TGTGCCATCAGTGAATACGGAGTTCGGAATGAGGGCACCATATATTTT	CAISEYGVRNEGTIYF
TRBD2	.	TRBV6-5	TRBJ2-7	TGTGCCAGCAGTTACTCGGCGGGAGGTCCCTACGAGCAGTACTTC	CASSYSAGGPYEQYF
TRBD1	.	TRBV28	TRBJ2-7	TGTGCCAGCAGTTTATCCTTGGGGACAGGGGACGAGCAGTACTTC	CASSLSLGTGDEQYF
TRBD1	medium-sized	TRBV4-2	TRBJ1-2	TGTGCCAGCAGCCAAGATCATCGGCAGGGGGCGGGTGGCTACACCTTC	CASSQDHRQGAGGYTF
TRBD2	.	TRBV27	TRBJ2-1	TGTGCCAGCAGTTACGGGGGTAGCGGGATATCCTACAATGAGCAGTTCTTC	CASSYGGSGISYNEQFF
.	.	TRBV27	TRBJ2-7	TGTGCCAGCAGAGGCCTAGCCAGTTCATACGAGCAGTACTTC	CASRGLASSYEQYF
.	.	TRBV6-2/TRBV6-3	TRBJ2-7	TGTGCCAGCAGTAAAAACAGCTACGAGCAGTACTTC	CASSKNSYEQYF
.	once	TRBV7-3	TRBJ1-1	TGTGCCAGCAGCTTAACAGGGACTCCGGGGCCGGGCACTGAAGCTTTCTTT	CASSLTGTPGPGTEAFF
TRBD2	.	TRBV30	TRBJ2-1	TGTGCCTGGAGTGTATGGGGGAGGGTCGAGCAGTTCTTC	CAWSVWGRVEQFF
TRBD2	.	TRBV5-8	TRBJ2-1	TGTGCCAGCAGCTTGTCCCGAGGAAGCGGGAGCCCAGGCAATGAGCAGTTCTTC	CASSLSRGSGSPGNEQFF
TRBD1	.	TRBV14	TRBJ1-1	TGTGCCAGCAGCCATTGGGACAGACCCGGAAATGAAGCTTTCTTT	CASSHWDRPGNEAFF
.	.	TRBV7-2	TRBJ2-3	TGTGCCAGCAGCCCCGGGGGTTTTAGCACAGATACGCAGTATTTT	CASSPGGFSTDTQYF
.	.	TRBV27	TRBJ1-1	TGTGCCAGCAGTTTACAGGGGCAGTACACTGAAGCTTTCTTT	CASSLQGQYTEAFF
.	.	TRBV7-9	TRBJ1-1	TGTGCCAGCAGCTTAGTTGAGGGAAAGACTGAAGCTTTCTTT	CASSLVEGKTEAFF
.	once	TRBV15	TRBJ2-7	TGTGCCACCAGCAGAGACCGCGCGGGTTCCGGGAAGCAGTACTTC	CATSRDRAGSGKQYF
TRBD2	few	TRBV28	TRBJ2-7	TGTGCCAGCACCCCCGGACTAGCGGGTGACTACGAGCAGTACTTC	CASTPGLAGDYEQYF
.	.	TRBV11-2	TRBJ2-5	TGTGCCAGCAGCTTAGGTTCGACTAGCCAAGAGACCCAGTACTTC	CASSLGSTSQETQYF
.	few	TRBV7-6	TRBJ2-2	TGTGCCAGCAGCTTAAGGGGCGGAACCGGGGAGCTGTTTTTT	CASSLRGGTGELFF
.	.	TRBV7-8	TRBJ1-2	TGTGCCAGCAGCTCAAGCCGGTCAGAAGGAGCCTATGGCTACACCTTC	CASSSSRSEGAYGYTF
.	.	TRBV9	TRBJ2-3	TGTGCCAGCAGCCCCAAGGGGGGGGGAGCAGATACGCAGTATTTT	CASSPKGGGADTQYF
.	.	TRBV9	TRBJ2-1	TGTGCCAGCAGCGTAGACGGGGTCTCCTACAATGAGCAGTTCTTC	CASSVDGVSYNEQFF
.	.	TRBV14	TRBJ2-7	TGTGCCAGCAGCCAAGCCGAAGGGGGCGAGCAGTACTTC	CASSQAEGGEQYF
TRBD1	.	TRBV9	TRBJ2-7	TGTGCCAGCAGCGCTCGGGACAGTACCTACGAGCAGTACTTC	CASSARDSTYEQYF
TRBD2	.	TRBV6-1	TRBJ2-2	TGTGCCAGCAGTGAAACTTTGGGTAGCGGGGGCGGTTCCGGGGAGCTGTTTTTT	CASSETLGSGGGSGELFF
TRBD1	few	TRBV12-3/TRBV12-4	TRBJ1-5	TGTGCCAGCAGCTTACAGGGGACCGGGTCGAAGCATTTT	CASSLQGTGSKHF
.	.	TRBV15	TRBJ1-3	TGTGCCACCAGCAGAGATAGGGAAGGGGCCGACTCTGGAAACACCATATATTTT	CATSRDREGADSGNTIYF
TRBD1	.	TRBV5-1	TRBJ2-3	TGCGCCAGCAGCCAGGGACAGGCGTTGGATACGCAGTATTTT	CASSQGQALDTQYF
TRBD1	few	TRBV5-1	TRBJ2-7	TGCGCCAGCAGCGGGGGACAGTCGAGCTCCTACGAGCAGTACTTC	CASSGGQSSSYEQYF
.	few	TRBV12-3/TRBV12-4	TRBJ1-6	TGTGCCAGCAGACAGGGATACTCACCCCTCCACTTT	CASRQGYSPLHF
.	.	TRBV27	TRBJ1-1	TGTGCCAGCAGTTTATACATGAACACTGAAGCTTTCTTT	CASSLYMNTEAFF
TRBD1	.	TRBV3-1/TRBV3-2	TRBJ1-1	TGTGCCAGCAGCCCCCACAGGGGCGGCACTGAAGCTTTCTTT	CASSPHRGGTEAFF
TRBD2	.	TRBV7-6	TRBJ2-5	TGTGCCAGCAGCCCCGGGACCGGCGGGAGGGACGAGACCCAGTACTTC	CASSPGTGGRDETQYF
TRBD2	.	TRBV16	TRBJ2-5	TGTGCCAGCAGACAAGGGACTAGCGGGGCCGTCCAAGAGACCCAGTACTTC	CASRQGTSGAVQETQYF
.	.	TRBV10-3	TRBJ1-4	TGTGCCATCAGTGGAACGGTATATGAAAAACTGTTTTTT	CAISGTVYEKLFF
.	.	TRBV6-1	TRBJ1-4	TGTGCCAGCAGTGACAGGGGTGGTGCAACTAATGAAAAACTGTTTTTT	CASSDRGGATNEKLFF
TRBD1	once	TRBV4-2	TRBJ2-7	TGTGCCAGCAGCCAGGAGGGACAGGTCGCCTACGAGCAGTACTTC	CASSQEGQVAYEQYF
.	.	TRBV2	TRBJ1-2	TGTGCCAGCAGTGAAGCGGAGCAGGGTGCAGTAGATGGCTACACCTTC	CASSEAEQGAVDGYTF
TRBD2	.	TRBV30	TRBJ2-5	TGTGCCTGGAGGAGACTAGCGGGGGGGTACCAAGAGACCCAGTACTTC	CAWRRLAGGYQETQYF
TRBD1	.	TRBV12-3/TRBV12-4	TRBJ1-1	TGTGCCAGCAGGATACAGGGGGACACTGAAGCTTTCTTT	CASRIQGDTEAFF
TRBD2	.	TRBV29-1	TRBJ2-2	TGCAGCGTTGTGCGGGGAGGGACCGGGGAGCTGTTTTTT	CSVVRGGTGELFF
.	.	TRBV6-4	TRBJ2-1	TGTGCCAGCAGCCGGGGAAATGAGCAGTTCTTC	CASSRGNEQFF
TRBD1	few	TRBV4-1	TRBJ1-3	TGCGCCAGCAGCCATCCCCCCAGGGGGGTAGGACCTGGAAACACCATATATTTT	CASSHPPRGVGPGNTIYF
.	.	TRBV5-6	TRBJ2-7	TGTGCCAGCAGCTTGGGGCTCTACGAGCAGTACTTC	CASSLGLYEQYF
TRBD1	.	TRBV11-3	TRBJ2-3	TGTGCCAGCAGCTTAGGGGACAGGGCCAGCACAGATACGCAGTATTTT	CASSLGDRASTDTQYF
TRBD1	few	TRBV28	TRBJ1-6	TGTGCCAGCGTGACAGGGCAGGAGAATTCACCCCTCCACTTT	CASVTGQENSPLHF
.	.	TRBV30	TRBJ1-3	TGTGCCTGGAGTTTAACAGCTGGCACCATATATTTT	CAWSLTAGTIYF
.	.	TRBV4-2	TRBJ2-3	TGTGCCAGCAGCCCGTCTCCAGCGGACAGCACAGATACGCAGTATTTT	CASSPSPADSTDTQYF
TRBD1	.	TRBV28	TRBJ1-5	TGTGCCAGCAGTTTGACAGGGGTATATCAGCCCCAGCATTTT	CASSLTGVYQPQHF
TRBD2	.	TRBV7-9	TRBJ2-3	TGTGCCAGCAGAACTAGCGGGACGGTGGCAGATACGCAGTATTTT	CASRTSGTVADTQYF
TRBD2	.	TRBV7-3	TRBJ2-1	TGTGCCAGCAGCCTAATGGGCGGGGGGAACTACAATGAGCAGTTCTTC	CASSLMGGGNYNEQFF
.	.	TRBV5-4	TRBJ2-2	TGTGCCAGCGGACGGGAGTACGACGGGGAGCTGTTTTTT	CASGREYDGELFF
TRBD2	few	TRBV2	TRBJ2-1	TGTGCCATCCGGCTAGCGGACATAAACAATGAGCAGTTCTTC	CAIRLADINNEQFF
TRBD1	.	TRBV27	TRBJ1-2	TGTGCCAGCAGCAGTACGGGACAGCATGGCTACACCTTC	CASSSTGQHGYTF
.	.	TRBV5-1	TRBJ1-4	TGCGCCAACCCTCAGGGGTCGGATGAAAAACTGTTTTTT	CANPQGSDEKLFF
.	.	TRBV11-2	TRBJ1-2	TGTGCCAGCAGCTTAGCGGCAGGGTTAGAAACCTTC	CASSLAAGLETF
TRBD1	.	TRBV6-2/TRBV6-3	TRBJ1-1	TGTGCCAGCAGTTACTCGACAGGGGGCCCCCCAACTGAAGCTTTCTTT	CASSYSTGGPPTEAFF